The 9 T cell receptor beta chains below were found in one sample sequenced in a study of blood T cell repertoires in COVID-19. Produced via immunoSEQ multiplex PCR; TCRdb's table is partial and in-frame only. The sample lists about 210,000 clones; 86% were seen once. The sequencing input was peripheral blood. Source of these receptors: a woman in her sixties or seventies with acute or convalescent COVID-19.

This rearrangement joins TRBV12-3 or TRBV12-4 to TRBJ2-1; 8 positions agree with TRBD1. The CDR3 loop spans 11 amino acids. The ends lost 6 bases at V and 9 bases at J; junction bases unmatched: 1. CDR3 coding DNA: TGTGCCAGCAGAGACAGGGGTGAGCAGTTCTTC. Translation: CASRDRGEQFF.

The rearrangement uses TRBV5-4 and TRBJ2-1, with 9 bases fitting TRBD2. V shed 0 bases, J shed 4 bases, and the junction held 5 bases outside the gene matches. Germline V gives CDR1 SGHNT, CDR2 YYREEE (reference sequence). CDR3 length: 16 amino acids. The CDR3 region is CASSLGPSGDYNEQFF. DNA for the CDR3: TGTGCCAGCAGCTTGGGGCCTAGCGGGGATTACAATGAGCAGTTCTTC.

The chain joins TRBV28 to TRBJ1-1; 12 bases line up with TRBD1. This CDR3 is 15 amino acids long. Germline trimming cut 6 bases from V and 5 bases from J; bases unmatched to any gene: 7. CDR1 is MDHEN, CDR2 SYDVKM, per germline. CDR3 in amino acids: CASRNWDRGQTEAFF. In DNA form, the CDR3 reads TGTGCCAGCAGGAACTGGGACAGGGGGCAAACTGAAGCTTTCTTT.

The rearrangement uses TRBV15 and TRBJ1-5; D gene unclear. The germline V gene has CDR1 LNHNV and CDR2 YYDKDF (reference sequence). Trimming cost V 3 bases and J 6 bases, with 12 bases left between them. The CDR3 covers 14 residues. The CDR3 DNA reads as TGTGCCACCAGCAGTAGGGAGGGCACTCAGCCCCAGCATTTT. Protein: CATSSREGTQPQHF.

The chain employs TRBV6-1 and TRBJ1-2; TRBD1 might be the D (6 bases). V shed 0 bases and J shed 4 bases, with 15 bases lying between them. From germline, CDR1 is MNHNS and CDR2 SASEGT. This CDR3 has 16 residues. CDR3 amino acids: CASSEAGGQVGYGYTF. The CDR3 DNA reads TGTGCCAGCAGTGAAGCCGGGGGGCAGGTCGGCTATGGCTACACCTTC.

The chain is built from TRBV19 and TRBJ2-2; TRBD2 matches 7 bases. Trimming cost V 6 bases and J 5 bases; bases outside gene matches: 9. Germline CDR1 and CDR2: LNHDA and SQIVND (reference sequence). The CDR3 runs 15 residues. The CDR3 is CASRSVGGGTGELFF. Written as DNA, the CDR3 is TGTGCCAGTAGAAGCGTGGGGGGAGGGACCGGGGAGCTGTTTTTT.

This rearrangement joins TRBV21-1 to TRBJ1-1; the D call TRBD1 from the table was never checked on the DNA. TRBV21-1 is an annotated pseudogene. The CDR3 is made up of 19 amino acids. This CDR3 is CASSKEEAGTGEINTEAFF. In DNA, the CDR3 is TGTGCCAGCAGCAAAGAAGAGGCGGGGACAGGGGAAATCAACACTGAAGCTTTCTTT.

V is TRBV6-6 and J is TRBJ2-1; 11 bases line up with TRBD2. The CDR3 loop spans 14 amino acids. The J segment lost 7 bases and the V segment lost 7 bases, leaving 6 bases of the junction unmatched. Germline V gene data show CDR1 as MNHNY and CDR2 as SVGAGI (reference sequence). For the CDR3, the DNA is TGTGCCAGCACCGCCGGGACTAGCGGAAATGAGCAGTTCTTC. Translating it yields CASTAGTSGNEQFF.

This sequence joins TRBV3-1 (or the pseudogene TRBV3-2) and TRBJ2-3, with a tentative D call TRBD2 (5 bases). The length of the CDR3 is 17 residues. V gave up 0 bases and J gave up 3 bases, with 16 bases separating them. Germline values: CDR1 LGHDT, CDR2 YNNKEL (reference sequence). CDR3 residues: CASSQDTSGAWTDTQYF. The CDR3 bases are TGTGCCAGCAGCCAAGATACGAGCGGAGCCTGGACAGATACGCAGTATTTT.